This is a list of T cell receptor beta chains from one sample in a study of blood T cells in healthy people across ages. MiXCR, run by TCRdb on the 5' RACE reads, gives a single entry per CDR3 protein. The top ten hold roughly 10% of the sample, which has some 890,000 distinct CDR3 sequences, 25% to 30% seen once. The sample was also linked to a second study, of T cells of mothers and their children.

Material: blood. The receptors shown here come from a middle-aged woman in good health. Each CDR3 is given with its conserved first and last residue. The order of the fields is J gene, V gene, clone size, D gene, CDR3 DNA, CDR3 protein. The D gene is left open where the match is weak. Clone size appears in some rows only: once, few, many, or a class for an expanded clone.

TRBJ1-1	TRBV5-1	-	-	TGCGCCAGCAGCTCCGGAGAGGGGCCCACTGAAGCTTTCTTT	CASSSGEGPTEAFF
TRBJ1-5	TRBV20-1	-	-	TGCAGTGCCGACGGACAACCGCTCAATCAGCCCCAGCATTTT	CSADGQPLNQPQHF
TRBJ2-1	TRBV29-1	-	-	TGCAGCGTTGAAGAATATCGGACAGCATTAAACAATGAGCAGTTCTTC	CSVEEYRTALNNEQFF
TRBJ1-1	TRBV7-8	-	TRBD1	TGTGCCAGCAGCATCTCCCTCAGGGGGATGAACACTGAAGCTTTCTTT	CASSISLRGMNTEAFF
TRBJ2-1	TRBV20-1	few	-	TGCAGTGCCTCTCGACTCCGCCGGGAGCAGTTCTTC	CSASRLRREQFF
TRBJ1-1	TRBV28	-	-	TGTGCCAGCCGTCCTACGGGCCGGGGGCTTACTGAAGCTTTCTTT	CASRPTGRGLTEAFF
TRBJ1-1	TRBV18	-	-	TGTGCCAGCTCACCATCGCAAGGGGCGGGTGAAGCTTTCTTT	CASSPSQGAGEAFF
TRBJ2-3	TRBV12-3/TRBV12-4	-	TRBD2	TGTGCCAGCAGTCCAAGACTAGCGGGGACCACAGATGCGCAGTATTTT	CASSPRLAGTTDAQYF
TRBJ2-1	TRBV28	-	-	TGTGCCAGCAGACTCCCTGGCCAGCAGTTCTTC	CASRLPGQQFF
TRBJ1-5	TRBV28	few	-	TGTGCCAGCAGTCTAGGGAACTATGGCAATCAGCCCCAGCATTTT	CASSLGNYGNQPQHF
TRBJ2-3	TRBV20-1	few	TRBD2	TGCAGTGCTAGCACTAGCGTTACTACAGATACGCAGTATTTT	CSASTSVTTDTQYF
TRBJ2-5	TRBV5-6	-	TRBD2	TGTGCCAGCAGCCTATCCGGACTAGCGGGAAACCAAGAGACCCAGTACTTC	CASSLSGLAGNQETQYF
TRBJ1-1	TRBV4-1	few	-	TGCGCCAGCAGCCACCAAACAAACATGAACACTGAAGCTTTCTTT	CASSHQTNMNTEAFF
TRBJ1-1	TRBV4-1	few	-	TGCGCCAGCAGCCAAGGCGTGACAACTGAAGCTTTCTTT	CASSQGVTTEAFF
TRBJ2-7	TRBV5-1	-	TRBD1	TGCGCCAGCAGCTTGTCTGGACAGGACTCCTACGAGCAGTACTTC	CASSLSGQDSYEQYF
TRBJ2-7	TRBV10-3	many	-	TGTGCCATCAGTGTTGGTAACGGCAACGAGCAGTACTTC	CAISVGNGNEQYF
TRBJ1-1	TRBV29-1	-	TRBD1	TGCAGCGTGCGGGACAGTGCCACTGAAGCTTTCTTT	CSVRDSATEAFF
TRBJ1-2	TRBV29-1	many	TRBD1	TGCAGCGTTGGACAGGGATTGAACTATGGCTACACCTTC	CSVGQGLNYGYTF
TRBJ2-2	TRBV9	-	-	TGTGCCAGCAGCGTATACGGGACGGTGACCGGGGAGCTGTTTTTT	CASSVYGTVTGELFF
TRBJ2-1	TRBV7-2	-	-	TGTGCCAGCAGCCTCTTTTGGGGCTCGAACAATGAGCAGTTCTTC	CASSLFWGSNNEQFF
TRBJ2-3	TRBV12-3/TRBV12-4	few	TRBD2	TGTGCCAGCAGTAAAGCGGGAGATCGTCCCACAGATACGCAGTATTTT	CASSKAGDRPTDTQYF
TRBJ2-2	TRBV6-1	-	-	TGTGCCAGCAACCCCTATGGGATGGCCGGGGAGCTGTTTTTT	CASNPYGMAGELFF